What follows describes a single TCR beta chain. What it recognizes is unknown. The V and J ends lost 6 bases and 4 bases, in that order; junction bases with no gene match: 7. The length of the CDR3 is 14 residues. Germline CDR1 is MNHEY and CDR2 is SVGAGI. Of the isolated RNA, all was reverse transcribed, and so the sequenced material was expressed TCRB transcripts. Using immunoSEQ multiplex PCR, the repertoire was profiled, and TCRdb retains in-frame clones only, with some absent. The sample has hundreds of thousands of clones; roughly 15% are singletons. These data belong to a study of beta chain features in type 1 diabetes. Study-level findings and limits: The question left open here concerned HLA type influencing TCRB rearrangement. The naive, central memory and Treg TCRB repertoires showed an apparent similarity that was greater among patients than among healthy donors. VDJ junctions from patients with type 1 diabetes contained fewer insertions and more deletions.

The rearrangement joins TRBV6-5 to TRBJ2-5, with 8 bases matching TRBD1. The clonotype comes from a woman under 30 in good health. The sample taken for sequencing was naive CD4+ T cells from blood. In nucleotides, the CDR3 is TGTGCCAGCAGAGACCAGGGGGCGAGAGAGACCCAGTACTTC. This sequence encodes CASRDQGARETQYF.